This T cell receptor (beta chain) was profiled in a study of T cell responses to AZD1222 COVID-19 vaccine. This clone was seen just once. The junction had 2 bases not matched to a gene; V was cut back by 0 bases and J by 4 bases. The V gene's germline CDR1 is MNHEY and CDR2 SVGAGI. This CDR3 has 15 amino acids. Here immunoSEQ multiplex PCR was the method, and the copy in TCRdb shows in-frame clones only, minus some. This sample has 140,000 to 150,000 clones, with 85% to 95% found just once. This clonotype was obtained from an adult in good health. This sample comprised peripheral blood, obtained on day 0 of AZD1222 vaccination. The V call is TRBV6-5, the J call TRBJ2-7; TRBD1 agrees at 11 bases. In DNA form, the CDR3 reads TGTGCCAGCAGTTACTCGGGGACAGGGGGATACGAGCAGTACTTC. This gives the protein CASSYSGTGGYEQYF.